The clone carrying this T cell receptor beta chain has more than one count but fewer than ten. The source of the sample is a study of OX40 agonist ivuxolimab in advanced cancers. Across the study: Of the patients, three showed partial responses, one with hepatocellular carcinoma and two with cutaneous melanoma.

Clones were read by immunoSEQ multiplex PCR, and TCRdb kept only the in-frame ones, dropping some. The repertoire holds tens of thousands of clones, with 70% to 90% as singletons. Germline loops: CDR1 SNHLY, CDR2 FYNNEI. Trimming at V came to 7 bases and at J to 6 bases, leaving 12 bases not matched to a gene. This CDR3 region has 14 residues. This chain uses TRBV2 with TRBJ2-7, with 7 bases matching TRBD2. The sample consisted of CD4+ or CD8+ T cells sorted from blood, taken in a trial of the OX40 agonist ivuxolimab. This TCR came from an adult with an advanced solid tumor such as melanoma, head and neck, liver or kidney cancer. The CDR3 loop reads CASTSLGAGAEQYF. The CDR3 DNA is TGTGCCAGCACCTCCCTCGGGGCGGGAGCCGAGCAGTACTTC. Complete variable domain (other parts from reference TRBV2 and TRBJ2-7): EPEVTQTPSHQVTQMGQEVILRCVPISNHLYFYWYRQILGQKVEFLVSFYNNEISEKSEIFDDQFSVERPDGSNFTLKIRSTKLEDSAMYFCASTSLGAGAEQYFGPGTRLTVT.